The clone carrying this T cell receptor beta chain was counted ten times or more. Germline V gives CDR1 DFQATT, CDR2 SNEGSKA (reference sequence). V was pared by 6 bases and J by 4 bases, with 3 bases of the junction left unmatched. The CDR3 loop spans 12 amino acids. This entry is derived from a study of Graves' ophthalmopathy and Graves' hyperthyroidism. Amplification targeted the TCR beta CDR3 regions, with RNA transcripts as the source material. An initial RT-PCR round employing HTBI primers preceded a second-round multiplex PCR. TCRdb called the multiplex PCR reads again in MiXCR, with one record for every CDR3 protein. The sample shows hundreds of thousands of distinct CDR3 sequences, about 20% of them seen only once.

The receptor was derived from a woman younger than 30 with stable Graves' hyperthyroidism. Some clones in this sample may be carry-over from other donors' samples. The sequenced sample was peripheral blood. The chain links TRBV20-1 to TRBJ2-7; 10 bases agree with TRBD1. CDR3 sequence reads: CSAGDRGYEQYF. The CDR3 region has the DNA TGCAGTGCGGGGGACAGGGGTTACGAGCAGTACTTC.